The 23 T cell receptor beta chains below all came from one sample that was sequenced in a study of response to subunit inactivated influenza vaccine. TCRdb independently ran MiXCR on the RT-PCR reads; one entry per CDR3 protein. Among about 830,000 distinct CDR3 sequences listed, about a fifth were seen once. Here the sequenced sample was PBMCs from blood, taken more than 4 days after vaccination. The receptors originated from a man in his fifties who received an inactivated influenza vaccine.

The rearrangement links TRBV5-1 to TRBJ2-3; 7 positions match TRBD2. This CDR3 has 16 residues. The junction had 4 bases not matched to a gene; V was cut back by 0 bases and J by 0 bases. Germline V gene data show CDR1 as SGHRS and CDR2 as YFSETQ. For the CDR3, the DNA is TGCGCCAGCAGCTTGGGCGGGGGTGATAGCACAGATACGCAGTATTTT. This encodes CASSLGGGDSTDTQYF.

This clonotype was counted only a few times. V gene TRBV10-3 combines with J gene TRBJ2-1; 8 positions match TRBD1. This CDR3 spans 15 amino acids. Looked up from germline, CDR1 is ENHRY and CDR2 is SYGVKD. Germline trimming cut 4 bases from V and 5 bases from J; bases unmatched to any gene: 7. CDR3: CAISGEGTGDNEQFF. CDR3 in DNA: TGTGCCATCAGTGGGGAAGGGACAGGAGACAATGAGCAGTTCTTC.

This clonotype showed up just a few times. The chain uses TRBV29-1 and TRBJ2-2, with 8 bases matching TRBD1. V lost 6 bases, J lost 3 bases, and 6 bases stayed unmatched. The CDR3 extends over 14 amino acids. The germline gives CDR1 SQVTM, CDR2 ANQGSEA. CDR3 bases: TGCAGCGTGCGGACAGGGCTTTACACCGGGGAGCTGTTTTTT. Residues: CSVRTGLYTGELFF.

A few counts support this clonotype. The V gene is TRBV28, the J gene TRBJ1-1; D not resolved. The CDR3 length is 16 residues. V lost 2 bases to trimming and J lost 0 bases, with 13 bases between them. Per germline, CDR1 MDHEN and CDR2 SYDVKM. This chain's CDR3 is CASSLEVLGLNTEAFF. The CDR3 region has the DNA TGTGCCAGCAGTTTAGAGGTCTTGGGGTTGAACACTGAAGCTTTCTTT.

CDR3 DNA sequence: TGTGCCACCAGCAGAGATGAGCCTTCTGAAGCTTTCTTT. Its protein is CATSRDEPSEAFF. This chain links TRBV15 with TRBJ1-1; D is ambiguous. Trimming shortened V by 0 bases and J by 6 bases, and 8 bases separated the two germline ends. Germline V CDR1 and CDR2: LNHNV, YYDKDF (reference sequence). The CDR3 length is 13 residues.

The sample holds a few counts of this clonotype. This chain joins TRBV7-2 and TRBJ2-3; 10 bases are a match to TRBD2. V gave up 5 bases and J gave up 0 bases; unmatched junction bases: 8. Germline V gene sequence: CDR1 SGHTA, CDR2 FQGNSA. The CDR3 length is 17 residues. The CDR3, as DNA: TGTGCCAGCAGCCCCAGGCGAGCGGGAGGGAGCACAGATACGCAGTATTTT. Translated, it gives CASSPRRAGGSTDTQYF.

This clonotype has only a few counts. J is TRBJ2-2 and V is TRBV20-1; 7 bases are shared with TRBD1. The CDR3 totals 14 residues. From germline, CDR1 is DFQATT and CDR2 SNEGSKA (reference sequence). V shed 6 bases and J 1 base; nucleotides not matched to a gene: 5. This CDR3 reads CSAGGRGNTGELFF. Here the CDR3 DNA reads TGCAGTGCAGGGGGCAGGGGGAACACCGGGGAGCTGTTTTTT.

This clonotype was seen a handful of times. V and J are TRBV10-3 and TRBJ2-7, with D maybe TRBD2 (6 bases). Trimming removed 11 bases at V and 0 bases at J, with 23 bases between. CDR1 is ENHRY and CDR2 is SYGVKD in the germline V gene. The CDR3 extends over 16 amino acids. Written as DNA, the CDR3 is TGTGCCGTTACCATTGCGGGACCGAGTAGCTCCTACGAGCAGTACTTC. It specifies CAVTIAGPSSSYEQYF.

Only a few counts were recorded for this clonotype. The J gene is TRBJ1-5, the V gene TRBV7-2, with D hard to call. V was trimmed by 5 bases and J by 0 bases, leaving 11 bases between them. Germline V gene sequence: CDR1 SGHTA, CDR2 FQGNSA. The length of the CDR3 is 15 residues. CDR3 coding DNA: TGTGCCAGCAGCCCCCTTAAATATAGCAATCAGCCCCAGCATTTT. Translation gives CASSPLKYSNQPQHF.

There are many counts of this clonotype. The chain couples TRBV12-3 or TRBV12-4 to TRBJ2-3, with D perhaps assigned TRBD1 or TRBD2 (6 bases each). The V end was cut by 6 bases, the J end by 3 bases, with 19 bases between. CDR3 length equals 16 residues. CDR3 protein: CASSQVLGGRTDTQYF. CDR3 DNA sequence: TGTGCCAGCAGCCAGGTCCTGGGGGGCCGAACAGATACGCAGTATTTT.

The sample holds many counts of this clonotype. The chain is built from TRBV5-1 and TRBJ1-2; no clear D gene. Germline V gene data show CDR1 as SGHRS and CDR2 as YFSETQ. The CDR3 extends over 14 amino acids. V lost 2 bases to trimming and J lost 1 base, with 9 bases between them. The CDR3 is CASSFKERNYGYTF. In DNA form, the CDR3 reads TGCGCCAGCAGCTTTAAAGAACGTAACTATGGCTACACCTTC. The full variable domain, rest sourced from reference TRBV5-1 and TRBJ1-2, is KAGVTQTPRYLIKTRGQQVTLSCSPISGHRSVSWYQQTPGQGLQFLFEYFSETQRNKGNFPGRFSGRQFSNSRSEMNVSTLELGDSALYLCASSFKERNYGYTFGSGTRLTVV.

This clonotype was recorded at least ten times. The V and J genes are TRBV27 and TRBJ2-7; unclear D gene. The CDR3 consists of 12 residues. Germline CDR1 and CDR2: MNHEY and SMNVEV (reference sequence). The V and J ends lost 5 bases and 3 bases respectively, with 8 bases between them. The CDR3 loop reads CASSPLFYEQYF. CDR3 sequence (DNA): TGTGCCAGCAGTCCACTTTTCTACGAGCAGTACTTC.

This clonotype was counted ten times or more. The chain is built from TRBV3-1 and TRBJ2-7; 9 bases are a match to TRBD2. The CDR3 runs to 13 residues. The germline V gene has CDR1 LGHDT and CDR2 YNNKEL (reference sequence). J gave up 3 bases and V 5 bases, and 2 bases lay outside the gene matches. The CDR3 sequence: CASSSGGIYEQYF. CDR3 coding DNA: TGTGCCAGCAGCAGCGGGGGGATCTACGAGCAGTACTTC.

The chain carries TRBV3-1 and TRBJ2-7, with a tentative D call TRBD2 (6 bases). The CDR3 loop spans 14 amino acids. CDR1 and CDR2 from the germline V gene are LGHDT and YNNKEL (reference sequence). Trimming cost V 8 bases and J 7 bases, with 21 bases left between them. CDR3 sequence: CASQVGLPLGEQYF. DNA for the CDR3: TGTGCCAGCCAGGTCGGACTACCCTTAGGAGAGCAGTACTTC.

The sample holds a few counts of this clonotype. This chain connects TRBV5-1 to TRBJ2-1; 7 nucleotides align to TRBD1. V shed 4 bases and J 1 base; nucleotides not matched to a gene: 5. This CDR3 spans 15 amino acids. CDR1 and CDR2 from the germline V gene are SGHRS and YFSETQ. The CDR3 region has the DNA TGCGCCAGCAGCCAGGGACAGACTTCCTACAATGAGCAGTTCTTC. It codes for CASSQGQTSYNEQFF.

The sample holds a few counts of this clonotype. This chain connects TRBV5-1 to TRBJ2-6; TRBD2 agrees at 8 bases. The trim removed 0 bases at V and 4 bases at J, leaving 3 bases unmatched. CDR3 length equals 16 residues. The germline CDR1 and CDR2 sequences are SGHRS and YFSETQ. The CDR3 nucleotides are TGCGCCAGCAGCTTGGCCGGGGGGGTAGGGGCCAACGTCCTGACTTTC. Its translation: CASSLAGGVGANVLTF.

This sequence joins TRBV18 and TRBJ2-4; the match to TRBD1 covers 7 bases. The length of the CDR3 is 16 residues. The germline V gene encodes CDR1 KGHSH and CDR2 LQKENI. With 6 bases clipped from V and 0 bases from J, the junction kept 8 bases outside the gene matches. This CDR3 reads CASSGTKGAAKNIQYF. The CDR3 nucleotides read TGTGCCAGCTCGGGGACCAAGGGGGCAGCCAAAAACATTCAGTACTTC. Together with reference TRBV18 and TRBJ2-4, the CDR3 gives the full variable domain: NAGVMQNPRHLVRRRGQEARLRCSPMKGHSHVYWYRQLPEEGLKFMVYLQKENIIDESGMPKERFSAEFPKEGPSILRIQQVVRGDSAAYFCASSGTKGAAKNIQYFGAGTRLSVL.

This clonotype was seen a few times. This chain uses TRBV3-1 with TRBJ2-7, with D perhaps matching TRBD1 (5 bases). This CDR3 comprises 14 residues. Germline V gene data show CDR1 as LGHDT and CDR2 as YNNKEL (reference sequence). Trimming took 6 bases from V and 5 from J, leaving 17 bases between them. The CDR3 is CASSSTWGSDEQYF. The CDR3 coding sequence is TGTGCCAGCAGTTCGACATGGGGCTCGGACGAGCAGTACTTC.

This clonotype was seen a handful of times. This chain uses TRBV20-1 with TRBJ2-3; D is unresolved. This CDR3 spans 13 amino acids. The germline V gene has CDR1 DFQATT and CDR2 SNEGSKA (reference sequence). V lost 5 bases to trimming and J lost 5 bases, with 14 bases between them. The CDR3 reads CSAPNGPQDTQYF. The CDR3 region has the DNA TGCAGTGCTCCAAACGGGCCACAAGATACGCAGTATTTT.

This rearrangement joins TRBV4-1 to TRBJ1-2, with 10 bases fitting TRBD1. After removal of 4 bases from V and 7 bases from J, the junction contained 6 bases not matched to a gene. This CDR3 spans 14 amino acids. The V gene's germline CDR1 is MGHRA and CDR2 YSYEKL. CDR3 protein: CASSPGTGVRGYTF. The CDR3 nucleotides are TGCGCCAGCAGCCCGGGGACAGGGGTTCGTGGCTACACCTTC.

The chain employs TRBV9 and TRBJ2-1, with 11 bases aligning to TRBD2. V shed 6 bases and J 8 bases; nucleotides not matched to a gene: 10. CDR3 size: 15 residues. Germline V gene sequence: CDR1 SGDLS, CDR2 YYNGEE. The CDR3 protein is CASTPTSGSAYEQFF. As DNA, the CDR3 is TGTGCCAGCACCCCAACTAGCGGGAGTGCGTATGAGCAGTTCTTC.

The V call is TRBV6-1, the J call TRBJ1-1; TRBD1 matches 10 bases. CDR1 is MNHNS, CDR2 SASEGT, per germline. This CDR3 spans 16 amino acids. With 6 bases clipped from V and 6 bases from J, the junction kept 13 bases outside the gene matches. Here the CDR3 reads CASSLHQGQGEPEAFF. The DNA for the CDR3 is TGTGCCAGCAGCCTCCACCAAGGACAGGGGGAACCTGAAGCTTTCTTT.

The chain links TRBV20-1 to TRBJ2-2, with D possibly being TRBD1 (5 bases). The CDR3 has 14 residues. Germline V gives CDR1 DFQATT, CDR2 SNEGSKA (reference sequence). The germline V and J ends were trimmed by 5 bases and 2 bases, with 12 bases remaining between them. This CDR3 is CSAFAQGNTGELFF. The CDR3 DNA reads TGCAGTGCTTTCGCTCAGGGCAACACCGGGGAGCTGTTTTTT.